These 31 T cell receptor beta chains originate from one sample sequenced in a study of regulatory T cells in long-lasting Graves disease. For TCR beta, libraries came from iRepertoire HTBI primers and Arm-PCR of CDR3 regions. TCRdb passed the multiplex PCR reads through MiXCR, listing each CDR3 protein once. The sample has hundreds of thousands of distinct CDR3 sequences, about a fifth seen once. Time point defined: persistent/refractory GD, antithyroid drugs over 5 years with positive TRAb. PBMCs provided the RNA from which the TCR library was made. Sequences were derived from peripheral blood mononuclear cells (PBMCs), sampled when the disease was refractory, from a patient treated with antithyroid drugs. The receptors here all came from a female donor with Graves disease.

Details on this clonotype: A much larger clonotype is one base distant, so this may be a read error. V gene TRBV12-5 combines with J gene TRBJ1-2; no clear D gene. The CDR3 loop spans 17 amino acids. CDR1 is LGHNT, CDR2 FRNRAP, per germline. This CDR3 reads CASGLVRDDYPLYDYTF. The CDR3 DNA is TGTGCTAGTGGTTTGGTACGAGACGACTATCCCCTCTATGACTACACCTTC.

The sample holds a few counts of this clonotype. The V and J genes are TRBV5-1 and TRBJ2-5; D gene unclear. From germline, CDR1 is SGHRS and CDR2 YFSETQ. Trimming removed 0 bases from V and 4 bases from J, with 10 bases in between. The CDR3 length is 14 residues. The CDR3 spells CASSLVPRAETQYF. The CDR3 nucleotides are TGCGCCAGCAGCTTGGTCCCCCGGGCAGAGACCCAGTACTTC.

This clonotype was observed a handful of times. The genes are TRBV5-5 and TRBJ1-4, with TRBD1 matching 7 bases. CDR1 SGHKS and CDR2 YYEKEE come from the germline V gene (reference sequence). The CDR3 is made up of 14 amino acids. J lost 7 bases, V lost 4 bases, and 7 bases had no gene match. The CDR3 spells CASSLQGGGEKLFF. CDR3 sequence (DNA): TGTGCCAGCAGCCTCCAGGGGGGAGGTGAAAAACTGTTTTTT.

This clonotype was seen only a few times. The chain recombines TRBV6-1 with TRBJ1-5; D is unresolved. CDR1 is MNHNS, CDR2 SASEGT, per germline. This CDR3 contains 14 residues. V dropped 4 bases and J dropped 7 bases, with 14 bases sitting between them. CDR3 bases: TGTGCCAGCAGTGGGGATGTGGTTCCCCAGCCCCAGCATTTT. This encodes CASSGDVVPQPQHF.

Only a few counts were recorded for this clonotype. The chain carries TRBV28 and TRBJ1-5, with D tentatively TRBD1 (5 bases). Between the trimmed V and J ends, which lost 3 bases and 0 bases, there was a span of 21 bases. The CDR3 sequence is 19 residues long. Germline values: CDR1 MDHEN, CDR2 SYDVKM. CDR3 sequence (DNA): TGTGCCAGCAGTTTTAAGGGTTGGGCAGGGATCTATAGCAATCAGCCCCAGCATTTT. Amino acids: CASSFKGWAGIYSNQPQHF.

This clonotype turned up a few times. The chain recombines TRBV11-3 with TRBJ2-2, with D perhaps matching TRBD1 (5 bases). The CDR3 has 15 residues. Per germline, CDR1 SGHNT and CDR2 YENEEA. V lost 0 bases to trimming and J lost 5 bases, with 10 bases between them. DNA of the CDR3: TGTGCCAGCAGCTTAGATCCTGGACAAACCGGGGAGCTGTTTTTT. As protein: CASSLDPGQTGELFF. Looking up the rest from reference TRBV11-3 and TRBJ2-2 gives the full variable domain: EAGVVQSPRYKIIEKKQPVAFWCNPISGHNTLYWYLQNLGQGPELLIRYENEEAVDDSQLPKDRFSAERLKGVDSTLKIQPAELGDSAVYLCASSLDPGQTGELFFGEGSRLTVL.

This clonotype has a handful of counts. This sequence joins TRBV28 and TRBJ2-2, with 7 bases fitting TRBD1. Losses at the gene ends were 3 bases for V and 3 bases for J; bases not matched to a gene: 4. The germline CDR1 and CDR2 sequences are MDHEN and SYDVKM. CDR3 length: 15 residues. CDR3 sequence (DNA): TGTGCCAGCAGTTTCGGGACAGCTCACACCGGGGAGCTGTTTTTT. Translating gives CASSFGTAHTGELFF.

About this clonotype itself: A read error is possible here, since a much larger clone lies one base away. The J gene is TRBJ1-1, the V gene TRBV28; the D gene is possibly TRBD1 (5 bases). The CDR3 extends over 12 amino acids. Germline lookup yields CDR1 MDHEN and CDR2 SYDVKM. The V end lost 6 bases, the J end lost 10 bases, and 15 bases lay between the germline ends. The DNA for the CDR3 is TGTGCCAGCAGCCGGGAGGGACGGTCAGCTTTCTTT. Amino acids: CASSREGRSAFF.

The CDR3 loop is CASSPLGNTIYF. CDR3 bases: TGTGCCAGCAGTCCCTTGGGAAACACCATATATTTT. The chain employs TRBV2 and TRBJ1-3, with unresolved D. V dropped 5 bases and J dropped 4 bases, with 6 bases sitting between them. In germline, CDR1 is SNHLY, CDR2 FYNNEI. The CDR3 extends over 12 amino acids.

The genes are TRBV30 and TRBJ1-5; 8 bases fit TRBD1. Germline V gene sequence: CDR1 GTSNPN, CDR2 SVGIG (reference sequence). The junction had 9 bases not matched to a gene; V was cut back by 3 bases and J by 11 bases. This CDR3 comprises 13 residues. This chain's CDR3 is CAWSPGGPGAQHF. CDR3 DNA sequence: TGTGCCTGGAGCCCAGGGGGCCCCGGGGCCCAGCATTTT.

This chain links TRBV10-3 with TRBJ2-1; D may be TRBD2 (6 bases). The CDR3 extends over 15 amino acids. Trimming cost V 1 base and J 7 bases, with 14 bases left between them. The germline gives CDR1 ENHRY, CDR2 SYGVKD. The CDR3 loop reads CAISEWRGELNEQFF. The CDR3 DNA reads TGTGCCATCAGTGAGTGGAGGGGCGAGTTGAATGAGCAGTTCTTC.

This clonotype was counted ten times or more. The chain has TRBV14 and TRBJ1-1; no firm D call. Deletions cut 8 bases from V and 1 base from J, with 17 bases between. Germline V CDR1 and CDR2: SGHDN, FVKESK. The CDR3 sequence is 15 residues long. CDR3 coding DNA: TGTGCCAGCGACCGAGATGGGCGGAGGAACACTGAAGCTTTCTTT. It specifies CASDRDGRRNTEAFF.

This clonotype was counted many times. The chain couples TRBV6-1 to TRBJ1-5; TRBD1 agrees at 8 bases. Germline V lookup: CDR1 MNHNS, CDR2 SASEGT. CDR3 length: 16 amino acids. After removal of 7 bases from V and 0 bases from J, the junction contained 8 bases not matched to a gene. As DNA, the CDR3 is TGTGCCAGCAAATCAGGGGGCGGGGGTAGCAATCAGCCCCAGCATTTT. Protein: CASKSGGGGSNQPQHF.

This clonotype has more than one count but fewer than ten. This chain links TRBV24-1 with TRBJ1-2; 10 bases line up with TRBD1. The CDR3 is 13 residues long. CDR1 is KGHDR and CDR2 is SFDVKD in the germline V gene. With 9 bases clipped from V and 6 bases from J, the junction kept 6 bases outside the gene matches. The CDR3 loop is CATRKGTGDGYTF. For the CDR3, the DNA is TGTGCCACCCGTAAAGGGACAGGGGATGGCTACACCTTC.

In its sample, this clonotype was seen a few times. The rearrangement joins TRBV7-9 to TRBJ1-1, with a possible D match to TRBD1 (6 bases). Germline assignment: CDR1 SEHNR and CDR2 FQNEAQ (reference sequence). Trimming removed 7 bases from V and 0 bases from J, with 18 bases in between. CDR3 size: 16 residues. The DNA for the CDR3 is TGTGCCAGCACCACCCCGGGACACTATGTGAACACTGAAGCTTTCTTT. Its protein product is CASTTPGHYVNTEAFF.

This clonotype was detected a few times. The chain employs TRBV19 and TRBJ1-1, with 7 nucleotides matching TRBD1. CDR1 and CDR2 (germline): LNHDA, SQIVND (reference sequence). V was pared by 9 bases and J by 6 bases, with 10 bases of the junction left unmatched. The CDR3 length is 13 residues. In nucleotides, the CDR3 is TGTGCCAGCACAGGGGTACTCCTTTCTGAAGCTTTCTTT. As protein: CASTGVLLSEAFF.

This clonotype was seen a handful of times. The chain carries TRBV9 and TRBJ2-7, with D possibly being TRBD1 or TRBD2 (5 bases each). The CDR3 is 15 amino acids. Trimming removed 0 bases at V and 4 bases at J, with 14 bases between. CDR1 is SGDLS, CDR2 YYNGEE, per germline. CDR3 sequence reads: CASSVGSGAQYEQYF. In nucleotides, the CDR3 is TGTGCCAGCAGCGTAGGTTCCGGGGCCCAGTACGAGCAGTACTTC. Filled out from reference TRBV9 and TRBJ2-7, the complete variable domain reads DSGVTQTPKHLITATGQRVTLRCSPRSGDLSVYWYQQSLDQGLQFLIQYYNGEERAKGNILERFSAQQFPDLHSELNLSSLELGDSALYFCASSVGSGAQYEQYFGPGTRLTVT.

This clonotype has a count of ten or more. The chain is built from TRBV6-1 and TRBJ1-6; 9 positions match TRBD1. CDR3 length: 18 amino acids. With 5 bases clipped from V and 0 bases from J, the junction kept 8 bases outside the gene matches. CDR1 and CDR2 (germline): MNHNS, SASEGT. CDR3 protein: CASSLRGTGSSYNSPLHF. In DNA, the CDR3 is TGTGCCAGCAGTCTAAGGGGGACAGGGAGCTCCTATAATTCACCCCTCCACTTT.

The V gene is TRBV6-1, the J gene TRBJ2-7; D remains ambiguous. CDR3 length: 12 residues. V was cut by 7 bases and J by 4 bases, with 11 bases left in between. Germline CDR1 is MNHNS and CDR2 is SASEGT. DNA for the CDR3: TGTGCCAGCATTAATCACCGGTACGAGCAGTACTTC. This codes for CASINHRYEQYF.

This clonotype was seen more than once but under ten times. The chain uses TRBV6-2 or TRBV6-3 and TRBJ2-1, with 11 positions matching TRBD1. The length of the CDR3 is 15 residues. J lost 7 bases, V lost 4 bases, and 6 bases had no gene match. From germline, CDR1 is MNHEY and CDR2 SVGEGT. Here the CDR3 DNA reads TGTGCCAGCAGTTTTGGACAGGGGGCGCGGAATGAGCAGTTCTTC. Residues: CASSFGQGARNEQFF.

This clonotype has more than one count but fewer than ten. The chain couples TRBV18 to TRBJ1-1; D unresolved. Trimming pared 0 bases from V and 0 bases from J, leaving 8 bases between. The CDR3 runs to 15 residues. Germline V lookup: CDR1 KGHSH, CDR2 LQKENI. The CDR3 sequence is CASSPPGGLNTEAFF. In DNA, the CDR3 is TGTGCCAGCTCACCACCGGGCGGATTGAACACTGAAGCTTTCTTT. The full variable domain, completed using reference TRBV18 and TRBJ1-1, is NAGVMQNPRHLVRRRGQEARLRCSPMKGHSHVYWYRQLPEEGLKFMVYLQKENIIDESGMPKERFSAEFPKEGPSILRIQQVVRGDSAAYFCASSPPGGLNTEAFFGQGTRLTVV.

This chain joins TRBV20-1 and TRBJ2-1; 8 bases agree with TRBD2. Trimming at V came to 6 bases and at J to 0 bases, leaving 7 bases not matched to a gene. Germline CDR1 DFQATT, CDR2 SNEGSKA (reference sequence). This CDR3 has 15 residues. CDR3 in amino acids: CSATLAESSYNEQFF. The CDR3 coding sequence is TGCAGTGCCACACTAGCGGAGAGCTCCTACAATGAGCAGTTCTTC.

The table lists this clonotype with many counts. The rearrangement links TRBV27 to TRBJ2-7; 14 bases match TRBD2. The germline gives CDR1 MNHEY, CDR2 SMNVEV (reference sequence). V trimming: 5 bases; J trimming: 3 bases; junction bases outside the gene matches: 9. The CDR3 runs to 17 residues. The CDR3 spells CASSIGLAGGAFYEQYF. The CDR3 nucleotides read TGTGCCAGCAGTATCGGACTAGCGGGAGGAGCATTCTACGAGCAGTACTTC.

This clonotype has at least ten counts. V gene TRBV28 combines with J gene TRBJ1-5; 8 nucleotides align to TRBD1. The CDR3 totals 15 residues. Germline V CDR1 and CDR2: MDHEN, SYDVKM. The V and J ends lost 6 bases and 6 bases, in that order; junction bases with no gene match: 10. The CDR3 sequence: CASRGGTGQGQPQHF. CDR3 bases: TGTGCCAGCAGGGGGGGGACAGGCCAAGGTCAGCCCCAGCATTTT.

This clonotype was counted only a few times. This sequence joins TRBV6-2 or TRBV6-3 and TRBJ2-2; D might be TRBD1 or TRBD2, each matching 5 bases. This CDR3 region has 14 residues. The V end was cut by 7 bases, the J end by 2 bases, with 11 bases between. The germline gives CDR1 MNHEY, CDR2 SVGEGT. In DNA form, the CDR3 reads TGTGCCAGCAATGAGGGGTCTAACACCGGGGAGCTGTTTTTT. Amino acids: CASNEGSNTGELFF.

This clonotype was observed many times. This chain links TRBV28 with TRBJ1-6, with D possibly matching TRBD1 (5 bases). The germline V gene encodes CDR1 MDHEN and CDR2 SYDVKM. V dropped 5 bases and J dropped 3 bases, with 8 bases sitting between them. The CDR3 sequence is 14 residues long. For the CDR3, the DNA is TGTGCCAGCAGTCCGACAGACTATAATTCACCCCTCCACTTT. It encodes CASSPTDYNSPLHF.

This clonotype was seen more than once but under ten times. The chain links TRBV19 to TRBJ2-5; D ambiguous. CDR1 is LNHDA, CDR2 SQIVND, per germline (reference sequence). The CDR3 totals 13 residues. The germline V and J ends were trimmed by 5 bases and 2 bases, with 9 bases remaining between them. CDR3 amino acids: CASSVQIQETQYF. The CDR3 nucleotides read TGTGCCAGTAGTGTACAGATACAAGAGACCCAGTACTTC.

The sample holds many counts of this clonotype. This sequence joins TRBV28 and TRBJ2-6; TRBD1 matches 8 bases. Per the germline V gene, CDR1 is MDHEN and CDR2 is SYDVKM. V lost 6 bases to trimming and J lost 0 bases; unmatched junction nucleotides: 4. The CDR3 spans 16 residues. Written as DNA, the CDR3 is TGTGCCAGCAGCACAACAGGGGGCTCTGGGGCCAACGTCCTGACTTTC. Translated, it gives CASSTTGGSGANVLTF.

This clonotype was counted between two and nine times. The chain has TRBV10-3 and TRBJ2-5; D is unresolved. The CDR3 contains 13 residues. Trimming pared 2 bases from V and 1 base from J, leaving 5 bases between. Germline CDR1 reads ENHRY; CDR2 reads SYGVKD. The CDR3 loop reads CAISETIQETQYF. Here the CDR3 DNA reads TGTGCCATCAGTGAGACTATCCAAGAGACCCAGTACTTC.

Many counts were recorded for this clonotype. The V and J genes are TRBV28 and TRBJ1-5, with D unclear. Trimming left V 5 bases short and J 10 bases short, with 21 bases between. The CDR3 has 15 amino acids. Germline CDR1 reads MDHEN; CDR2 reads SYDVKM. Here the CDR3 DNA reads TGTGCCAGCAGTCGACCTCCGGGCTCAGATCGTCCCCAGCATTTT. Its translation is CASSRPPGSDRPQHF.

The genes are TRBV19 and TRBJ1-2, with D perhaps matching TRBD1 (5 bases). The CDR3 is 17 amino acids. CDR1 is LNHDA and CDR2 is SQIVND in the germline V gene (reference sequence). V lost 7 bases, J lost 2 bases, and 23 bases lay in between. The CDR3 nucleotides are TGTGCCAGTACCCTGAAAGGGTTTAGGGGTTTCAACTATGGCTACACCTTC. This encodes CASTLKGFRGFNYGYTF. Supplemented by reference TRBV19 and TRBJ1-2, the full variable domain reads DGGITQSPKYLFRKEGQNVTLSCEQNLNHDAMYWYRQDPGQGLRLIYYSQIVNDFQKGDIAEGYSVSREKKESFPLTVTSAQKNPTAFYLCASTLKGFRGFNYGYTFGSGTRLTVV.